The 20 T cell receptor beta chains below come from one sample, sequenced in a study of cytomegalovirus exposure and HLA in healthy donors. Primers for the PCR totalled 60 Vbeta and 13 Jbeta. Only in-frame clones appear in the TCRdb table, and some are missing; sequencing was by immunoSEQ multiplex PCR. Among 150,000 to 200,000 clones listed, around 80% were seen once. What was sequenced was PBMCs. These receptors came from a man in his forties in good health and CMV-seronegative.

The V and J genes are TRBV28 and TRBJ1-4, with D possibly TRBD1 on 5 matching bases. Germline V lookup: CDR1 MDHEN, CDR2 SYDVKM. Deletions cut 1 base from V and 3 bases from J, with 18 bases between. The CDR3 runs 18 residues. The CDR3 bases are TGTGCCAGCAGTTTATCCCCCAGGGATTGGAGAGCTAATGAAAAACTGTTTTTT. Translated: CASSLSPRDWRANEKLFF. Full variable domain (missing parts from reference TRBV28 and TRBJ1-4): DVKVTQSSRYLVKRTGEKVFLECVQDMDHENMFWYRQDPGLGLRLIYFSYDVKMKEKGDIPEGYSVSREKKERFSLILESASTNQTSMYLCASSLSPRDWRANEKLFFGSGTQLSVL.

This rearrangement joins TRBV6-6 to TRBJ1-2; TRBD1 might be the D (6 bases). Trimming took 2 bases from V and 1 from J, leaving 11 bases between them. Germline values: CDR1 MNHNY, CDR2 SVGAGI (reference sequence). This CDR3 spans 15 amino acids. The DNA for the CDR3 is TGTGCCAGCAGTTACCCTGGGGGCGTTAACTATGGCTACACCTTC. Encoded protein: CASSYPGGVNYGYTF.

This clone was found a few times. The chain joins TRBV19 to TRBJ2-3; 10 nucleotides match TRBD2. The CDR3 runs 19 residues. Losses at the gene ends were 3 bases for V and 2 bases for J; bases not matched to a gene: 14. Looked up from germline, CDR1 is LNHDA and CDR2 is SQIVND (reference sequence). CDR3 in amino acids: CASSMRGWSSGSPTDTQYF. CDR3 bases: TGTGCCAGTAGTATGAGGGGTTGGTCTAGCGGGAGTCCCACAGATACGCAGTATTTT.

This chain uses TRBV7-2 with TRBJ2-7; 9 nucleotides agree with TRBD2. Trimming took 5 bases from V and 0 from J; bases not matched to a gene: 2. Germline CDR1 is SGHTA and CDR2 is FQGNSA. The CDR3 has 14 residues. The DNA for the CDR3 is TGTGCCAGCAGCCATAGCGGGAGCTCCTACGAGCAGTACTTC. It specifies CASSHSGSSYEQYF.

This clone was picked up one time. The chain uses TRBV5-1 and TRBJ2-7, with TRBD2 matching over 9 bases. J was trimmed by 0 bases and V by 5 bases; bases with no gene match: 9. The germline gives CDR1 SGHRS, CDR2 YFSETQ. CDR3 size: 16 residues. CDR3: CASRGSTSGSSYEQYF. The CDR3 nucleotides read TGCGCCAGCAGGGGTTCGACTAGCGGTTCCTCCTACGAGCAGTACTTC.

The chain couples TRBV5-3 to TRBJ1-2, with D possibly TRBD1 on 6 matching bases. TRBV5-3 is known as an ORF, though its function is uncertain. V was trimmed by 2 bases and J by 2 bases, leaving 13 bases between them. This CDR3 comprises 15 residues. CDR3: CARSFFVGQNYGYTF. As DNA, the CDR3 is TGTGCCAGAAGCTTTTTCGTCGGACAGAACTATGGCTACACCTTC.

V usage is TRBV2 and J usage is TRBJ2-5; 11 bases line up with TRBD2. Germline-derived CDR1 and CDR2 are SNHLY and FYNNEI. The CDR3 is made up of 15 amino acids. Trimming cost V 4 bases and J 5 bases; bases outside gene matches: 6. This chain's CDR3 is CASSGTGTSGETQYF. CDR3 DNA: TGTGCCAGCAGTGGTACCGGGACTAGCGGTGAGACCCAGTACTTC.

The CDR3 bases are TGTGCCAGCAGTCGGAACGGGGCGGGAAGTAGGGGCTACACCTTC. This gives the protein CASSRNGAGSRGYTF. The chain combines TRBV27 with TRBJ1-2; maybe TRBD1 (5 bases). V lost 5 bases to trimming and J lost 8 bases, with 21 bases between them. The CDR3 is made up of 15 amino acids. CDR1 is MNHEY, CDR2 SMNVEV, per germline (reference sequence).

J is TRBJ2-3 and V is TRBV5-1, with 9 bases that match TRBD2. The CDR3 runs 15 residues. CDR1 and CDR2 from the germline V gene are SGHRS and YFSETQ. The V and J ends lost 4 bases and 1 base, in that order; junction bases with no gene match: 4. Here the CDR3 reads CASSVAGDRTDTQYF. For the CDR3, the DNA is TGCGCCAGCAGCGTAGCGGGAGACCGCACAGATACGCAGTATTTT.

The chain is built from TRBV6-5 and TRBJ2-7; 7 nucleotides match TRBD1. The V gene's germline CDR1 is MNHEY and CDR2 SVGAGI. V lost 7 bases and J lost 3; bases outside the gene matches: 9. The CDR3 contains 14 residues. CDR3 amino acids: CASIQWGTVYEQYF. The CDR3 coding sequence is TGTGCCAGCATCCAATGGGGGACAGTCTACGAGCAGTACTTC.

The chain combines TRBV18 with TRBJ2-7; 13 positions match TRBD2. With V trimmed by 3 bases and J by 2 bases, 1 base remained unmatched. CDR1 and CDR2 from the germline V gene are KGHSH and LQKENI. CDR3 size: 15 residues. The CDR3 bases are TGTGCCAGCTCACCGGGACTAGCGGGAACCTACGAGCAGTACTTC. It specifies CASSPGLAGTYEQYF.

This clone was counted a few times. This chain connects TRBV18 to TRBJ2-7; maybe TRBD2 (5 bases). The CDR3 covers 13 residues. V gave up 2 bases and J gave up 4 bases, with 9 bases separating them. Germline V gene lookup returns CDR1 KGHSH and CDR2 LQKENI. CDR3 nucleotides: TGTGCCAGCTCACCAAGCGGCCAGTACGAGCAGTACTTC. It translates to CASSPSGQYEQYF. The variable domain in full, with the rest retrieved from reference TRBV18 and TRBJ2-7, is NAGVMQNPRHLVRRRGQEARLRCSPMKGHSHVYWYRQLPEEGLKFMVYLQKENIIDESGMPKERFSAEFPKEGPSILRIQQVVRGDSAAYFCASSPSGQYEQYFGPGTRLTVT.

V usage is TRBV5-1 and J usage is TRBJ2-1; 11 bases agree with TRBD2. Germline CDR1 is SGHRS and CDR2 is YFSETQ. V shed 4 bases, J shed 6 bases, and the junction held 6 bases outside the gene matches. This CDR3 has 15 residues. Written as DNA, the CDR3 is TGCGCCAGCAGCCCCCTAGCGGGAGGCGCCAATGAGCAGTTCTTC. Translating it yields CASSPLAGGANEQFF.

The chain combines TRBV5-8 with TRBJ2-6; no definite D call. The CDR3 loop spans 15 amino acids. Trimming took off 0 bases at V and 0 bases at J, with 4 bases between the two ends. Germline V gene lookup returns CDR1 SGHTS and CDR2 YDEGEE. The CDR3 protein is CASSLDSSGANVLTF. CDR3 nucleotide sequence: TGTGCCAGCAGCTTGGACAGCTCTGGGGCCAACGTCCTGACTTTC.

This chain uses TRBV2 with TRBJ2-7; TRBD1 matches at 8 bases. The CDR3 covers 14 residues. J was trimmed by 3 bases and V by 6 bases; bases with no gene match: 7. Germline V CDR1 and CDR2: SNHLY, FYNNEI. CDR3 sequence (DNA): TGTGCCAGCAGCCCAGGAGGACAGGGCTACGAGCAGTACTTC. Translated, it gives CASSPGGQGYEQYF. Filled out from reference TRBV2 and TRBJ2-7, the complete variable domain reads EPEVTQTPSHQVTQMGQEVILRCVPISNHLYFYWYRQILGQKVEFLVSFYNNEISEKSEIFDDQFSVERPDGSNFTLKIRSTKLEDSAMYFCASSPGGQGYEQYFGPGTRLTVT.

The J gene is TRBJ2-7, the V gene TRBV4-2; the D gene is possibly TRBD1 (6 bases). The CDR3 covers 14 residues. CDR1 LGHNA and CDR2 YNFKEQ come from the germline V gene. Deletions cut 0 bases from V and 3 bases from J, with 9 bases between. In DNA form, the CDR3 reads TGTGCCAGCAGCCAAGATAACAGGGTCTACGAGCAGTACTTC. This sequence encodes CASSQDNRVYEQYF.

The chain links TRBV5-6 to TRBJ2-3, with TRBD2 identical over 9 bases. The CDR3 covers 14 residues. V lost 2 bases and J lost 4; bases outside the gene matches: 2. In germline, CDR1 is SGHDT, CDR2 YYEEEE. This CDR3 reads CASSLGLAPDTQYF. The CDR3 DNA reads as TGTGCCAGCAGCTTAGGACTAGCGCCAGATACGCAGTATTTT.

In this sample, this clone turned up a few times. Germline and junction disagree at one end, which may indicate a read error. This sequence joins TRBV7-9 and TRBJ2-4; TRBD2 matches 7 bases. This CDR3 region has 15 residues. The germline V gene encodes CDR1 SEHNR and CDR2 FQNEAQ (reference sequence). CDR3 sequence reads: CASSLSGDGKNSQYF. The CDR3 DNA reads as TGTGCCAGCAGCTTAAGCGGGGATGGCAAAAACAGTCAGTACTTC. The complete variable domain, with remaining parts taken from reference TRBV7-9 and TRBJ2-4, reads DTGVSQNPRHKITKRGQNVTFRCDPISEHNRLYWYRQTLGQGPEFLTYFQNEAQLEKSRLLSDRFSAERPKGSFSTLEIQRTEQGDSAMYLCASSLSGDGKNSQYFGAGTRLSVL.

This rearrangement joins TRBV6-5 to TRBJ2-3; 11 bases match TRBD2. Trimming at V came to 7 bases and at J to 3 bases, leaving 3 bases not matched to a gene. CDR3 length equals 14 residues. Germline CDR1 is MNHEY and CDR2 is SVGAGI. The CDR3 is CASTRLAGTDTQYF. CDR3 in DNA: TGTGCCAGCACCCGACTAGCGGGGACAGATACGCAGTATTTT.

The gene calls are TRBV7-2 and TRBJ1-5; 8 bases are a match to TRBD1. CDR1 is SGHTA and CDR2 is FQGNSA in the germline V gene. V lost 4 bases, J lost 7 bases, and 9 bases stayed unmatched. The CDR3 is 15 amino acids. CDR3 residues: CASSSSGGRRQPQHF. The CDR3 DNA reads TGTGCCAGCAGCTCATCAGGGGGCAGGAGGCAGCCCCAGCATTTT.